These 8 T cell receptor beta chains came from one sample sequenced in a study of T cells in women clearing cervical HPV infection. Using immunoSEQ multiplex PCR, the repertoire was profiled, and TCRdb retains in-frame clones only, with some absent. The sample's table shows about 20,000 clones. Sequenced input: blood buffy coat. The receptors come from a woman between 18 and 75 years old with a cervical HPV16 infection that either progressed to CIN3+ or cleared (not recorded which).

As regards this clone: Read coverage stops 3 residues before the CDR3 terminus; the germline J gene supplies the remainder. The chain couples TRBV4-2 to TRBJ1-2, with a weak D call TRBD1 (6 bases). The length of the CDR3 is 15 residues. Germline CDR1 is LGHNA and CDR2 is YNFKEQ. The sequenced CDR3 bases are TGTGCCAGCAGCCAAGATGTGATGGGGGCGCGGGGC. Translating gives CASSQDVMGARG. The full CDR3 is CASSQDVMGARGYTF.

Turning to this clone: The missing CDR3 end, 3 residues past where the read stops, is filled in from the germline J gene. The V and J genes are TRBV20-1 and TRBJ2-3; 8 bases agree with TRBD2. From germline, CDR1 is DFQATT and CDR2 SNEGSKA (reference sequence). The V and J ends lost 3 bases and 5 bases, in that order; junction bases with no gene match: 4. This CDR3 region has 13 residues. CDR3 loop: CSASGGAGDTQYF. The covered CDR3 bases are TGCAGTGCTAGCGGGGGGGCGGGAGATACG.

As regards this clone: One end of the junction does not line up with germline, which may come from a read error. Partial CDR3 DNA: TGCGCCAGCAGCCAAGCAGGGAGCGAGTATAATTCACCC. The encoded protein is CASSQAGSEYNSP. The full-length CDR3 reads as CASSQAGSEYNSPLHF. The genes are TRBV4-2 and TRBJ1-6; tentative D call: TRBD1 (5 bases). Read coverage stops 3 residues before the CDR3 terminus; the germline J gene supplies the remainder. The CDR3 is made up of 16 amino acids. CDR1 is LGHNA and CDR2 is YNFKEQ in the germline V gene.

Comments on this clone: With the read ending 3 residues before the CDR3 end, the germline J gene is used to fill in that end. The V and J genes are TRBV2 and TRBJ1-1; D possibly corresponds to TRBD1 (6 bases). The CDR3 is 14 amino acids. Looked up from germline, CDR1 is SNHLY and CDR2 is FYNNEI. The V and J ends lost 5 bases and 4 bases respectively, with 14 bases between them. The covered CDR3 bases are TGTGCCAGCAGTCGGGACATCCGGGGCACTGAA. It encodes CASSRDIRGTE. The full CDR3 protein reads CASSRDIRGTEAFF.

A note on this clone: From the germline J gene comes the end of the CDR3, since the read stops 3 residues before it. The chain employs TRBV18 and TRBJ2-7, with 7 positions matching TRBD1. Germline CDR1 and CDR2: KGHSH and LQKENI. Trimming at V came to 2 bases and at J to 0 bases, leaving 7 bases not matched to a gene. This CDR3 has 16 amino acids. The part of the CDR3 DNA that was read is TGTGCCAGCTCACCAATAGGCGGACAGGTCTCCTACGAG. Amino acid sequence: CASSPIGGQVSYE. The entire CDR3 reads CASSPIGGQVSYEQYF.

Note on this clone: The sequence runs out 3 residues before the end of the CDR3; the remainder is reconstructed from the germline J gene. The chain combines TRBV6-2 or TRBV6-3 with TRBJ2-1; no clear D. The germline V and J ends were trimmed by 9 bases and 4 bases, with 19 bases remaining between them. This CDR3 is 15 amino acids long. CDR1 is MNHEY, CDR2 SVGEGT, per germline. Incomplete CDR3 DNA: TGTGCCAGTCGAACTAACAACTACCTATACAATGAG. Encoded protein: CASRTNNYLYNE. The complete CDR3 protein is CASRTNNYLYNEQFF.

A note on this clone: The read gets to within 3 residues of the CDR3 end, and the germline J gene fills in the rest. V and J are TRBV20-1 and TRBJ2-5; 14 nucleotides line up with TRBD2. CDR1 and CDR2 from the germline V gene are DFQATT and SNEGSKA (reference sequence). V was pared by 0 bases and J by 4 bases, with 1 base of the junction left unmatched. The CDR3 loop spans 15 amino acids. CDR3 in amino acids: CSARDGLAGGETQYF. CDR3 DNA (partial): TGCAGTGCTAGAGACGGACTAGCGGGGGGAGAGACC.

Of note for this clone: The read finishes 3 residues shy of the CDR3 end, and the germline J gene is used to complete it. The V gene is TRBV5-1, the J gene TRBJ2-1; 9 positions agree with TRBD2. The CDR3 has 16 residues. Trimming cost V 5 bases and J 8 bases; bases outside gene matches: 14. CDR1 and CDR2 from the germline V gene are SGHRS and YFSETQ. CDR3 sequence reads: CASRLGGGGALDEQFF. The covered CDR3 bases are TGCGCCAGCAGGCTTGGAGGCGGGGGGGCCCTGGATGAG.